This record covers a single T cell receptor beta chain. This sample is part of a study of blood T cell repertoires in COVID-19. Assay used: immunoSEQ multiplex PCR; TCRdb lists only in-frame clones, some missing. Of 75,000 to 85,000 clones in the sample, roughly 84% were seen once. V dropped 5 bases and J dropped 0; count of bases not matched to a gene: 1. Looked up from germline, CDR1 is KGHDR and CDR2 is SFDVKD. The CDR3 is made up of 14 amino acids. This rearrangement joins TRBV24-1 to TRBJ2-3; 7 positions agree with TRBD2. The sequence came from a man aged 55 to 69 with COVID-19, enrolled during active disease. Sequenced: peripheral blood. The CDR3 DNA reads TGTGCCACCAGTGGAGCGGGGAGCACAGATACGCAGTATTTT. This translates into CATSGAGSTDTQYF.